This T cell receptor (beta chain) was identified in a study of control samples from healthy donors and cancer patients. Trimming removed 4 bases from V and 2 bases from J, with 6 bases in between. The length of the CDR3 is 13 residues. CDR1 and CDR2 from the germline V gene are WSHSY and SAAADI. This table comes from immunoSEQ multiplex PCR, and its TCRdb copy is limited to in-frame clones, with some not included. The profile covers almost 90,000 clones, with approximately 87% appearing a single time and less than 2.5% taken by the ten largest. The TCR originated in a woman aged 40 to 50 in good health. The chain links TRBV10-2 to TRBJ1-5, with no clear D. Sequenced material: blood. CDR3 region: CASSGWGNQPQHF. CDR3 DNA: TGCGCCAGCAGTGGGTGGGGCAATCAGCCCCAGCATTTT.